This TCR beta chain derives from a study of Ad26.COV2.S vaccination and SARS-CoV-2 variants. Study summary: Participant was drawn from the COV1001 Ad26.COV2.S trial arm. Ad26.COV2.S was injected intramuscularly once or twice, 56 days apart.

This clone showed up just once. Looked up from germline, CDR1 is MNHEY and CDR2 is SVGAGI. This CDR3 comprises 15 residues. Trimming stripped 6 bases from V and 6 bases from J, with 15 bases between. Sequencing used immunoSEQ multiplex PCR; TCRdb keeps in-frame clones, though not all of them. The sample carries some 340,000 clones, roughly 80% recorded once. Treatment given: 15 to 20 received Ad26.COV2.S at low or high dose, single or two shots; 5 received placebo; per-sample allocation not given. On day 63 after the first injection, vaccine and placebo recipients gave samples. The administered vaccine (an Ad26 vector) expressed Wuhan-strain SARS-CoV-2 spike.

The chain joins TRBV6-5 to TRBJ2-6, with a tentative D call TRBD1 (5 bases). The sample here was peripheral blood, taken in a trial of Ad26.COV2.S vaccine versus placebo. The TCR comes from a person between 18 and 60 years old who received the Ad26.COV2.S COVID-19 vaccine or a placebo. CDR3 residues: CASSRDPGQANVLTF. The CDR3 bases are TGTGCCAGCAGCCGTGACCCAGGGCAGGCCAACGTCCTGACTTTC.